Listed below are T cell receptor beta chains from one sample, sequenced in a study of shared clonotypes between healthy human individuals. Clones were sequenced by immunoSEQ multiplex PCR, and TCRdb holds only the in-frame ones, with some missing. Of about 380,000 clones detected, roughly 96% appear once; the ten largest clones hold 0.32%. Specimen: memory CD8+ T cells sorted from blood. These TCRs come from a man younger than 40 in good health. The CDR3 runs from the conserved cysteine through the conserved F or W. D genes are given only for firm matches. Only some rows state a clone size, as once, few, many or a class for expanded clones.

CDR3,DNA,J,V,size,D
CSVAPGQGYEQYF,TGCAGCGTGGCGCCGGGACAGGGCTACGAGCAGTACTTC,TRBJ2-7,TRBV29-1,once,TRBD1
CASSLASENIQYF,TGCGCCAGCAGCTTGGCTAGCGAAAACATTCAGTACTTC,TRBJ2-4,TRBV5-1,once,NA
CASSPIAVYEQYF,TGTGCCAGCAGTCCCATAGCAGTTTACGAGCAGTACTTC,TRBJ2-7,TRBV27,NA,NA
CAISGVKNSGNTIYF,TGTGCCATCAGTGGGGTCAAGAACTCTGGAAACACCATATATTTT,TRBJ1-3,TRBV10-3,NA,NA
CASNQQAGSWGEQYF,TGTGCCAGTAATCAGCAGGCGGGGTCTTGGGGGGAGCAGTACTTC,TRBJ2-7,TRBV19,NA,NA
CASSFTGTSGSTDTQYF,TGTGCCAGCAGCTTCACCGGGACTAGCGGGAGTACAGATACGCAGTATTTT,TRBJ2-3,TRBV7-2,NA,TRBD2
CASSLGGAGLINQPQHF,TGTGCCAGCAGTTTAGGGGGGGCAGGACTGATAAATCAGCCCCAGCATTTT,TRBJ1-5,TRBV28,once,NA
CASSDLIDEQFF,TGTGCCAGCAGCGACTTGATTGATGAGCAGTTCTTC,TRBJ2-1,TRBV28,NA,NA
CASSLAAYMNTEAFF,TGCGCCAGCAGCCTGGCTGCATACATGAACACTGAAGCTTTCTTT,TRBJ1-1,TRBV4-1,NA,NA
CASSAQGTDTQYF,TGTGCCAGCAGTGCACAGGGCACAGATACGCAGTATTTT,TRBJ2-3,TRBV6-6,NA,NA
CASSLRVEQFF,TGTGCCAGCAGTTTAAGGGTTGAGCAGTTCTTC,TRBJ2-1,TRBV28,once,NA
CASSSRGQGVSYEQYF,TGTGCCAGCAGTTCGAGAGGACAGGGGGTAAGCTACGAGCAGTACTTC,TRBJ2-7,TRBV27,NA,TRBD1
CASRAQGGAQETQYF,TGTGCCAGCAGAGCCCAAGGGGGGGCACAAGAGACCCAGTACTTC,TRBJ2-5,TRBV2,once,NA
CASSWWRTSGSLRTDTQYF,TGTGCCAGCAGCTGGTGGAGGACTAGCGGGAGTTTGCGCACAGATACGCAGTATTTT,TRBJ2-3,TRBV5-6,NA,TRBD2
CASSLGQGARVRTEAFF,TGTGCCAGCAGCTTAGGACAGGGGGCGCGAGTTCGCACTGAAGCTTTCTTT,TRBJ1-1,TRBV11-2,once,TRBD1
CASSLVRQGVKNIQYF,TGTGCCAGCAGCTTAGTCAGACAGGGGGTCAAAAACATTCAGTACTTC,TRBJ2-4,TRBV7-2,NA,TRBD1
CASSLSADTAYEQYF,TGTGCCAGCAGTTTATCAGCGGACACCGCCTACGAGCAGTACTTC,TRBJ2-7,TRBV27,NA,NA
CSVRQGPFYEQYF,TGCAGCGTCCGACAGGGTCCCTTCTACGAGCAGTACTTC,TRBJ2-7,TRBV29-1,NA,TRBD1
CASSPGLGTEAFF,TGTGCCAGCTCACCAGGGTTGGGCACTGAAGCTTTCTTT,TRBJ1-1,TRBV18,NA,NA
CASSESTLNQPQHF,TGCGCCAGCAGTGAGTCGACACTCAATCAGCCCCAGCATTTT,TRBJ1-5,TRBV10-2,once,NA
CASRPTSGRTGELFF,TGTGCCAGCAGGCCGACTAGCGGGAGGACCGGGGAGCTGTTTTTT,TRBJ2-2,TRBV2,NA,TRBD2
CASSQEASGLYNEQFF,TGTGCCAGCAGCCAAGAGGCTAGCGGGCTTTACAATGAGCAGTTCTTC,TRBJ2-1,TRBV4-2,NA,TRBD2
CASSLLGGYEQYF,TGTGCCAGCAGTTTACTGGGGGGCTACGAGCAGTACTTC,TRBJ2-7,TRBV28,NA,NA
CASSLDSGGYNEQFF,TGTGCCAGCAGCTTAGATTCGGGGGGCTACAATGAGCAGTTCTTC,TRBJ2-1,TRBV11-3,NA,TRBD2
CAWSGGGNQPQHF,TGTGCCTGGAGTGGGGGAGGAAATCAGCCCCAGCATTTT,TRBJ1-5,TRBV30,NA,NA
CASLLTSKNTEAFF,TGTGCCAGCCTACTGACTTCCAAGAACACTGAAGCTTTCTTT,TRBJ1-1,TRBV28,NA,NA
CASSLWNEKLFF,TGTGCCAGCAGCTTGTGGAATGAAAAACTGTTTTTT,TRBJ1-4,TRBV6-1,NA,NA
CASSYFLEATNEKLFF,TGTGCCAGCAGTTACTTCCTGGAGGCAACTAATGAAAAACTGTTTTTT,TRBJ1-4,TRBV6-6,NA,NA
CASSLIAGVSDTQYF,TGTGCCAGCAGTTTAATAGCGGGAGTTTCCGATACGCAGTATTTT,TRBJ2-3,TRBV2,NA,TRBD2
CASSPGLEGNIQYF,TGTGCCAGCAGCCCCGGACTAGAGGGAAACATTCAGTACTTC,TRBJ2-4,TRBV5-4,NA,TRBD2
CASSLSYTGGPYGYTF,TGTGCCAGCAGCTTATCGTACACGGGAGGCCCGTATGGCTACACCTTC,TRBJ1-2,TRBV7-2,NA,NA